The source of this T cell receptor beta chain is a study of cytomegalovirus exposure and HLA in healthy donors. Whole-study results and caveats: Despite most TCR sequences being rare, some public TCRs occurred in many donors. Diagnosis of cytomegalovirus status made by the classifier reportedly showed high specificity and sensitivity. Later analysis demonstrated an association between a missense DCLRE1C variant and TCR beta V- and J-gene trimming.

The study ran its PCR with 60 Vbeta and 13 Jbeta primers. Using immunoSEQ multiplex PCR, the repertoire was profiled, and TCRdb retains in-frame clones only, with some absent. The table has approximately 73,000 clones, 55% to 75% seen once. With 5 bases clipped from V and 0 bases from J, the junction kept 7 bases outside the gene matches. From germline, CDR1 is SGHVS and CDR2 FQNEAQ. The CDR3 sequence is 16 residues long. Concerning this clone itself: Its antigen is currently unknown. The CDR3 carries no conserved terminal phenylalanine or tryptophan, so it likely arises from a read error.

The sequence was obtained from a man aged 25 to 45 in good health and CMV-seropositive. Specimen: PBMCs. The chain recombines TRBV7-8 with TRBJ2-7; 10 nucleotides agree with TRBD2. The CDR3 region has the DNA TGTGCCAGCAGCCTGACTAGCGGGTATGGCTCCTACGAGCAGTACCTC. The encoded protein is CASSLTSGYGSYEQYL.